Below, 25 T cell receptor beta chains from the same sample are listed, as sequenced in a study of blood T cell repertoires in COVID-19 (dated by TCRdb to the early 2020s). The protocol used for the library was the immunoSEQ multiplex PCR assay. The table comes from immuneACCESS by way of TCRdb, which keeps in-frame sequences with V and J called. Part of the clones is missing from these tables; in studies checked, under half for an unresolved V gene and the rest for unknown reasons. Within this sample are approximately 260,000 clones, with around 83% of them counted one time only. The ten largest clones capture about 6.2% of the sample. The sequenced sample consisted of PBMCs or T cells enriched from blood (not recorded which). These receptors were obtained from a woman in her forties or fifties who had been exposed to COVID-19.

V gene TRBV10-3 combines with J gene TRBJ1-2; D ambiguous. Germline CDR1 and CDR2: ENHRY and SYGVKD. V lost 10 bases to trimming and J lost 0 bases, with 15 bases between them. The CDR3 loop spans 14 amino acids. This chain's CDR3 is CATRTEPPNYGYTF. The CDR3 DNA follows: TGTGCCACCCGAACAGAACCCCCTAACTATGGCTACACCTTC.

The rearrangement links TRBV7-2 to TRBJ2-5, with TRBD1 as a possible D gene (7 bases). The germline V and J ends were trimmed by 4 bases and 4 bases, with 19 bases remaining between them. Per germline, CDR1 SGHTA and CDR2 FQGNSA. The CDR3 consists of 16 residues. The CDR3 loop is CASSSQSGGRRETQYF. In DNA form, the CDR3 reads TGTGCCAGCAGCTCCCAGTCAGGGGGGAGAAGAGAGACCCAGTACTTC. Based on the CDR3 plus reference TRBV7-2 and TRBJ2-5, the full variable domain is GAGVSQSPSNKVTEKGKDVELRCDPISGHTALYWYRQSLGQGLEFLIYFQGNSAPDKSGLPSDRFSAERTGGSVSTLTIQRTQQEDSAVYLCASSSQSGGRRETQYFGPGTRLLVL.

The rearrangement uses TRBV23-1 and TRBJ2-7; TRBD1 might be the D (6 bases). TRBV23-1 is an ORF for which the function is uncertain. This CDR3 spans 16 amino acids. V lost 0 bases and J 3 bases, leaving 15 bases between the germline ends. Written as DNA, the CDR3 is TGCGCCAGCAGTCAATCCTTTTACAGGGTGGTCTACGAGCAGTACTTC. Translated, it gives CASSQSFYRVVYEQYF.

The genes are TRBV27 and TRBJ1-5, with 7 bases that match TRBD1. There are 17 residues in the CDR3. Germline loops: CDR1 MNHEY, CDR2 SMNVEV (reference sequence). V trimming: 5 bases; J trimming: 3 bases; junction bases outside the gene matches: 13. For the CDR3, the DNA is TGTGCCAGCAGTGGGACCAAGACAGGGTCCCCCAATCAGCCCCAGCATTTT. Translating gives CASSGTKTGSPNQPQHF.

This sequence joins TRBV5-4 and TRBJ2-6, with a tentative D call TRBD2 (5 bases). Germline CDR1 SGHNT, CDR2 YYREEE (reference sequence). V lost 0 bases to trimming and J lost 0 bases, with 13 bases between them. The CDR3 has 18 residues. The DNA of the CDR3 is TGTGCCAGCAGCTTGGGGGTAGCGATTAGCTCTGGGGCCAACGTCCTGACTTTC. Amino acids: CASSLGVAISSGANVLTF.

The V call is TRBV19, the J call TRBJ1-2; D gene uncertain. Trimming stripped 1 base from V and 8 bases from J, with 8 bases between. CDR1 and CDR2 from the germline V gene are LNHDA and SQIVND (reference sequence). CDR3 length: 12 residues. Here the CDR3 DNA reads TGTGCCAGTAGTATAGGCAGTCAAGGCTACACCTTC. This translates into CASSIGSQGYTF.

This chain connects TRBV7-9 to TRBJ1-1; D is unresolved. Germline V gene data show CDR1 as SEHNR and CDR2 as FQNEAQ (reference sequence). The CDR3 consists of 14 residues. Trimming shortened V by 4 bases and J by 2 bases, and 11 bases separated the two germline ends. CDR3 protein: CASSSTEFNTEAFF. The CDR3 DNA reads TGTGCCAGCAGCTCCACAGAATTTAACACTGAAGCTTTCTTT.

The gene calls are TRBV15 and TRBJ2-7, with 9 bases lining up with TRBD1. The junction had 8 bases not matched to a gene; V was cut back by 6 bases and J by 5 bases. CDR3 length equals 14 residues. Germline V lookup: CDR1 LNHNV, CDR2 YYDKDF (reference sequence). CDR3 sequence reads: CATSRDRVFHEQYF. As DNA, the CDR3 is TGTGCCACCAGTAGGGACAGGGTCTTCCACGAGCAGTACTTC.

The chain joins TRBV10-2 to TRBJ2-5; D gene ambiguous. Germline values: CDR1 WSHSY, CDR2 SAAADI. CDR3 length equals 13 residues. With 3 bases removed from V and 5 bases from J, the gap between germline ends came to 10 bases. CDR3 amino acids: CASSDSARETQYF. DNA for the CDR3: TGCGCCAGCAGTGACAGCGCGCGGGAGACCCAGTACTTC.

The chain links TRBV10-3 to TRBJ2-1, with 12 bases that match TRBD2. Trimming removed 10 bases from V and 2 bases from J; junction bases left unmatched: 15. The CDR3 totals 18 residues. Germline CDR1 is ENHRY and CDR2 is SYGVKD. CDR3 sequence (DNA): TGTGCCACCGCCCTCGATCTAGCGGGGGGGCAACCCTACAATGAGCAGTTCTTC. This translates into CATALDLAGGQPYNEQFF.

The chain combines TRBV6-4 with TRBJ1-5; D ambiguous. V was pared by 3 bases and J by 11 bases, with 5 bases between. In germline, CDR1 is MRHNA, CDR2 SNTAGT. The CDR3 is 10 amino acids. The CDR3 sequence is CASSEETQHF. CDR3 DNA: TGTGCCAGCAGTGAAGAGACCCAGCATTTT.

This clone appeared a few times. The rearrangement joins TRBV18 to TRBJ2-7, with TRBD1 matching 7 bases. With V trimmed by 6 bases and J by 2 bases, 13 bases remained unmatched. The CDR3 sequence is 16 residues long. Germline CDR1 and CDR2: KGHSH and LQKENI. CDR3 nucleotide sequence: TGTGCCAGCTCCGCCGGGACAGCCACACTACCCTACGAGCAGTACTTC. Its protein is CASSAGTATLPYEQYF.

The chain links TRBV29-1 to TRBJ2-3, with 8 bases identical to TRBD1. J gave up 7 bases and V 5 bases, and 14 bases lay outside the gene matches. Germline V gives CDR1 SQVTM, CDR2 ANQGSEA. The CDR3 runs 15 residues. DNA for the CDR3: TGCAGCGTTACTCAGGGGGCGCGAGTTGAGAATACGCAGTATTTT. Translating it yields CSVTQGARVENTQYF.

The chain recombines TRBV6-5 with TRBJ1-6; 11 bases agree with TRBD1. Germline CDR1 MNHEY, CDR2 SVGAGI. Trimming cost V 8 bases and J 5 bases; bases outside gene matches: 2. There are 14 residues in the CDR3. The CDR3 nucleotides read TGTGCCAGCTCGGGACAGGGGGATAATTCACCCCTCCACTTT. Its protein is CASSGQGDNSPLHF.

The chain joins TRBV9 to TRBJ2-3; 8 nucleotides match TRBD2. V trimming: 1 base; J trimming: 0 bases; junction bases outside the gene matches: 1. The length of the CDR3 is 15 residues. CDR1 and CDR2 from the germline V gene are SGDLS and YYNGEE. For the CDR3, the DNA is TGTGCCAGCAGCGTAAGGACTAGCAGCACAGATACGCAGTATTTT. This translates into CASSVRTSSTDTQYF.

The rearrangement joins TRBV3-1 (or the pseudogene TRBV3-2) to TRBJ1-6, with D uncertain. CDR1 is LGHDT, CDR2 YNNKEL, per germline (reference sequence). This CDR3 spans 15 amino acids. V was pared by 4 bases and J by 11 bases, with 18 bases between. The CDR3 DNA sequence: TGTGCCAGCAGCCGAGGGTCAGGTGTTGGGGCACCCCTCCACTTT. This encodes CASSRGSGVGAPLHF.

This chain uses TRBV10-3 with TRBJ1-1; perhaps TRBD1 as D (5 bases). V lost 7 bases, J lost 1 base, and 13 bases lay in between. Germline V CDR1 and CDR2: ENHRY, SYGVKD. The CDR3 consists of 14 residues. This CDR3 is CAIKEGRGNTEAFF. The DNA of the CDR3 is TGTGCCATCAAGGAGGGGAGGGGGAACACTGAAGCTTTCTTT.

The J gene is TRBJ2-3, the V gene TRBV13; 8 bases agree with TRBD1. The CDR3 runs 16 residues. With 2 bases clipped from V and 1 base from J, the junction kept 5 bases outside the gene matches. The V gene's germline CDR1 is PRHDT and CDR2 FYEKMQ (reference sequence). CDR3 DNA sequence: TGTGCCAGCAGCTTACGACAGGGGACACGCACAGATACGCAGTATTTT. It translates to CASSLRQGTRTDTQYF.

A single count supports this clone. The chain couples TRBV6-2 or TRBV6-3 to TRBJ2-1; TRBD2 agrees at 12 bases. The CDR3 spans 20 residues. CDR1 MNHEY and CDR2 SVGEGT come from the germline V gene. J was trimmed by 0 bases and V by 3 bases; bases with no gene match: 12. CDR3 protein: CASSYPALAGGENSYNEQFF. CDR3 DNA: TGTGCCAGCAGTTATCCCGCACTAGCGGGGGGTGAAAACTCCTACAATGAGCAGTTCTTC.

The rearrangement links TRBV19 to TRBJ2-3; 10 positions match TRBD1. The CDR3 spans 15 residues. Germline V lookup: CDR1 LNHDA, CDR2 SQIVND (reference sequence). Trimming at V came to 10 bases and at J to 3 bases, leaving 10 bases not matched to a gene. The CDR3 here is CATKHRTGGTDTQYF. CDR3 in DNA: TGTGCCACCAAACACCGGACAGGGGGAACAGATACGCAGTATTTT.

The chain has TRBV27 and TRBJ1-6; 8 positions match TRBD1. The ends lost 2 bases at V and 9 bases at J; junction bases unmatched: 3. The CDR3 runs 14 residues. Germline V gene data show CDR1 as MNHEY and CDR2 as SMNVEV (reference sequence). The CDR3 is CASSLGQGSSPLHF. The DNA for the CDR3 is TGTGCCAGCAGTTTAGGACAGGGATCTTCACCCCTCCACTTT.

V is TRBV18 and J is TRBJ2-6, with 7 bases fitting TRBD1. The trim removed 4 bases at V and 0 bases at J, leaving 3 bases unmatched. CDR1 is KGHSH, CDR2 LQKENI, per germline. The CDR3 runs to 16 residues. The CDR3 DNA sequence: TGTGCCAGCTCACTCGGACAGGCCTCTGGGGCCAACGTCCTGACTTTC. Protein product: CASSLGQASGANVLTF.

This clone was counted a single time. The genes are TRBV3-1 (or the pseudogene TRBV3-2) and TRBJ1-3; 8 bases fit TRBD1. The ends lost 4 bases at V and 2 bases at J; junction bases unmatched: 7. Germline V CDR1 and CDR2: LGHDT, YNNKEL (reference sequence). The length of the CDR3 is 16 residues. CDR3 bases: TGTGCCAGCAGCCTCCGACAGGGGCAGGCTGGAAACACCATATATTTT. Amino acid sequence: CASSLRQGQAGNTIYF.

This clone occurred once. V usage is TRBV11-2 and J usage is TRBJ1-3; D possibly corresponds to TRBD1 (6 bases). CDR3 length: 16 amino acids. V gave up 2 bases and J gave up 2 bases, with 13 bases separating them. CDR1 and CDR2 from the germline V gene are SGHAT and FQNNGV. CDR3 in DNA: TGTGCCAGCAGCTTACCCCCAGGGGTGGCTGGAAACACCATATATTTT. Amino acids: CASSLPPGVAGNTIYF.

This clone has a handful of counts. The rearrangement links TRBV12-3 or TRBV12-4 to TRBJ2-2; D remains unclear. The CDR3 runs to 11 residues. The germline V and J ends were trimmed by 5 bases and 6 bases, with 4 bases remaining between them. CDR3 sequence: CASSTAGELFF. The CDR3 DNA follows: TGTGCCAGCAGTACAGCCGGGGAGCTGTTTTTT.